A selection of T cell receptor beta chains follows, all from one sample in a study of cytomegalovirus exposure and HLA in healthy donors. Generated by immunoSEQ multiplex PCR, the TCRdb table keeps only in-frame clones and is missing some. The listing records under 50,000 clones. What was sequenced was PBMCs. The receptors stem from a male donor in good health and CMV-seronegative. The CDR3 runs from the conserved cysteine through the conserved F or W. D genes are given only for firm matches.

>TRBJ2-7|TRBV4-3|NA
CASSQDPHYEQYF
TGCGCCAGCAGCCAAGACCCCCACTACGAGCAGTACTTC
>TRBJ1-3|TRBV5-1|NA
CASSLAGNSGNTIYF
TGCGCCAGCAGCTTGGCCGGTAACTCTGGAAACACCATATATTTT
>TRBJ2-3|TRBV13|NA
CASSLLSTDTQYF
TGTGCCAGCAGCCTTCTTAGCACAGATACGCAGTATTTT
>TRBJ2-3|TRBV19|TRBD1
CASSSRGLGTGARGDTQYF
TGTGCCAGTAGTTCAAGGGGCCTTGGGACAGGCGCTAGGGGAGATACGCAGTATTTT
>TRBJ2-3|TRBV9|TRBD2
CASSVSGGATDTQYF
TGTGCCAGCAGCGTTAGCGGGGGGGCCACAGATACGCAGTATTTT
>TRBJ1-3|TRBV7-9|NA
CASSLVDTIYF
TGTGCCAGCAGCTTAGTCGACACCATATATTTT
>TRBJ1-5|TRBV4-1|TRBD1
CASSLEGAGQGNQPQHF
TGCGCCAGCAGCCTAGAGGGGGCTGGACAGGGCAATCAGCCCCAGCATTTT
>TRBJ1-2|TRBV9|NA
CASSVGGSYTF
TGTGCCAGCAGCGTAGGCGGGTCCTACACCTTC
>TRBJ1-5|TRBV4-2|NA
CASSQEGAGDYRSNQPQHF
TGTGCCAGCAGCCAAGAGGGGGCAGGGGACTACCGGAGCAATCAGCCCCAGCATTTT
>TRBJ1-2|TRBV29-1|NA
CSVGKGLSNNYGYTF
TGCAGCGTTGGTAAGGGACTCTCAAATAACTATGGCTACACCTTC
>TRBJ1-1|TRBV4-1|NA
CASSPPRGTEAFF
TGCGCCAGCAGCCCCCCCAGGGGCACTGAAGCTTTCTTT
>TRBJ1-2|TRBV7-2|TRBD1
CASSLVQGGYGYTF
TGTGCCAGCAGTCTGGTGCAGGGGGGTTATGGCTACACCTTC
>TRBJ1-2|TRBV19|NA
CASTPGGTVEGYTF
TGTGCCAGTACCCCCGGGGGTACAGTCGAGGGCTACACCTTC
>TRBJ2-7|TRBV2|NA
CARQGRYEQYF
TGTGCCAGACAGGGGAGGTACGAGCAGTACTTC
>TRBJ2-1|TRBV29-1|NA
CSVVRTDNEQFF
TGCAGCGTTGTTCGGACAGACAATGAGCAGTTCTTC
>TRBJ1-1|TRBV11-3|NA
CASSLGQQFEAFF
TGTGCCAGCAGCCTAGGACAGCAATTTGAAGCTTTCTTT
>TRBJ1-6|TRBV19|NA
CASSIPGGYNSPLHF
TGTGCCAGTAGTATACCGGGGGGATATAATTCACCCCTCCACTTT
>TRBJ1-1|TRBV6-5|NA
CASTERVGTEAFF
TGTGCCAGCACGGAGAGGGTGGGCACTGAAGCTTTCTTT
>TRBJ2-1|TRBV20-1|NA
CSAKRMGEQFF
TGCAGTGCTAAGAGGATGGGTGAGCAGTTCTTC
>TRBJ1-1|TRBV19|NA
CASSIGYGDTEAFF
TGTGCCAGTAGTATCGGGTACGGAGACACTGAAGCTTTCTTT
>TRBJ2-1|TRBV7-9|TRBD2
CASRETGTSKVQFF
TGTGCCAGCAGAGAGACCGGGACTAGCAAGGTGCAGTTCTTC
>TRBJ1-1|TRBV7-9|NA
CASSPSTEAFF
TGTGCCAGCAGCCCTAGCACTGAAGCTTTCTTT
>TRBJ2-1|TRBV9|TRBD1
CASSGDRGGYNEQFF
TGTGCCAGCAGCGGGGACAGGGGAGGTTACAATGAGCAGTTCTTC
>TRBJ1-1|TRBV7-9|TRBD1
CASSHGQGTAEAFF
TGTGCCAGCAGCCATGGACAGGGTACCGCTGAAGCTTTCTTT
>TRBJ1-6|TRBV27|NA
CASSPLSAGPPLHF
TGTGCCAGCAGTCCTTTGTCAGCAGGGCCACCCCTCCACTTT
>TRBJ2-1|TRBV18|TRBD2
CASSPVAGGPYNEQFF
TGTGCCAGCTCACCAGTAGCGGGGGGACCGTACAATGAGCAGTTCTTC
>TRBJ2-7|TRBV4-1|TRBD2
CASSQGEMTSVYEQYF
TGCGCCAGCAGCCAAGGGGAGATGACTAGCGTCTACGAGCAGTACTTC
>TRBJ2-5|TRBV23-1|TRBD1
CASDGPGQGNRSPETQYF
TGCGCCAGCGACGGCCCGGGACAGGGAAATAGGTCCCCAGAGACCCAGTACTTC
>TRBJ1-5|TRBV7-2|TRBD1
CASSLDRGERQPQHF
TGTGCCAGCAGCCTGGACAGGGGCGAACGTCAGCCCCAGCATTTT
>TRBJ1-1|TRBV1|NA
CTSSQLTGTANMIPMNTEAFF
TGCACCAGCAGTCAACTCACCGGGACAGCTAATATGATTCCAATGAACACTGAAGCTTTCTTT
>TRBJ1-4|TRBV6-5|NA
CASSYSGRNEKLFF
TGTGCCAGCAGTTACTCGGGGCGTAATGAAAAACTGTTTTTT
>TRBJ1-5|TRBV7-2|TRBD1
CASSPGTGDNQPQHF
TGTGCCAGCAGCCCGGGGACAGGGGACAATCAGCCCCAGCATTTT
>TRBJ2-1|TRBV30|NA
CAWSVRGPEQFF
TGTGCCTGGAGTGTTAGGGGCCCAGAGCAGTTCTTC
>TRBJ2-5|TRBV6-5|TRBD2
CASKLAGGRETQYF
TGTGCCAGCAAACTAGCGGGGGGGCGTGAGACCCAGTACTTC
>TRBJ1-2|TRBV28|TRBD1
CASGSAGGQNF
TGTGCCAGCGGCTCGGCGGGGGGACAGAACTTC
>TRBJ1-2|TRBV5-4|NA
CASSLVRERADYGYTF
TGTGCCAGCAGCTTGGTAAGAGAGAGGGCGGACTATGGCTACACCTTC
>TRBJ1-4|TRBV29-1|NA
CSVEWARGGAKKLFF
TGCAGCGTTGAATGGGCCCGCGGAGGGGCGAAAAAACTGTTTTTT
>TRBJ2-3|TRBV6-4|NA
CASSERGTDTQYF
TGTGCCAGCAGTGAGCGGGGCACAGATACGCAGTATTTT
>TRBJ2-3|TRBV4-2|TRBD2
CASSPTRAGRGQYF
TGTGCCAGCAGCCCTACTCGAGCGGGGAGGGGGCAGTATTTT
>TRBJ1-6|TRBV9|TRBD1
CASSAQGALYNSPLHF
TGTGCCAGCAGCGCACAGGGGGCCCTTTATAATTCACCCCTCCACTTT